These 15 T cell receptor beta chains were sequenced from one sample in a study of T cell repertoires in cytomegalovirus infection. TCRdb re-analysed the reads in MiXCR, keeping a single row per CDR3 protein. The sample holds around 900,000 distinct CDR3 sequences; approximately 33% are singletons and the top ten take roughly an eighth. No cognate antigen is known for these TCRs. The input for sequencing was cultured CD8+ T cells from PBMCs, taken from culture after CMV antigen stimulation. These receptors all come from a human donor in good health (CMV status not recorded). Some clones in this sample may be carry-over from other donors' samples.

This clonotype has just a few counts. J is TRBJ2-2 and V is TRBV4-2; D remains unclear. V lost 0 bases to trimming and J lost 3 bases, with 5 bases between them. Germline CDR1 LGHNA, CDR2 YNFKEQ. The CDR3 is 14 residues long. The CDR3 reads CASSQEQHTGELFF. The DNA of the CDR3 is TGTGCCAGCAGCCAAGAACAGCACACCGGGGAGCTGTTTTTT.

The CDR3 spells CASSPGTDLSAEAFF. CDR3 DNA sequence: TGTGCCAGCAGCCCCGGGACAGATCTGTCGGCTGAAGCTTTCTTT. This chain connects TRBV6-1 to TRBJ1-1; TRBD1 matches 7 bases. The V gene's germline CDR1 is MNHNS and CDR2 SASEGT. The CDR3 is 15 residues long. The ends lost 6 bases at V and 6 bases at J; junction bases unmatched: 13.

This chain joins TRBV28 and TRBJ2-2; no clear D. The CDR3 is made up of 16 amino acids. With 5 bases removed from V and 5 bases from J, the gap between germline ends came to 18 bases. Germline lookup yields CDR1 MDHEN and CDR2 SYDVKM. The CDR3 bases are TGTGCCAGCAGTCCCCGGGTGGTGGATATTACCGGGGAGCTGTTTTTT. Protein: CASSPRVVDITGELFF.

J is TRBJ2-5 and V is TRBV28, with 9 bases fitting TRBD2. The ends lost 2 bases at V and 4 bases at J; junction bases unmatched: 11. The CDR3 has 17 residues. Germline V gene lookup returns CDR1 MDHEN and CDR2 SYDVKM. CDR3: CASSLGLRGGGVETQYF. CDR3 DNA sequence: TGTGCCAGCAGTTTAGGTCTCCGTGGCGGGGGGGTAGAGACCCAGTACTTC.

This clonotype has more than one count but fewer than ten. This chain connects TRBV27 to TRBJ2-3; tentatively, D is TRBD1 (6 bases). The CDR3 is 14 residues long. Germline assignment: CDR1 MNHEY and CDR2 SMNVEV (reference sequence). The V end was cut by 6 bases, the J end by 7 bases, with 17 bases between. DNA of the CDR3: TGTGCCAGCAGCGCCGGGACATATCTTCATACGCAGTATTTT. Its translation is CASSAGTYLHTQYF.

The J gene is TRBJ2-5, the V gene TRBV7-3, with a tentative D call TRBD1 (6 bases). V dropped 6 bases and J dropped 5 bases, with 19 bases sitting between them. The V gene's germline CDR1 is SGHTA and CDR2 FQGTGA. The CDR3 runs to 15 residues. The CDR3 DNA follows: TGTGCCAGCAGTCGAGGGGGTGGGGGCGCGGAGACCCAGTACTTC. Its translation: CASSRGGGGAETQYF.

The chain couples TRBV28 to TRBJ1-6, with D possibly being TRBD1 (5 bases). The CDR3 contains 13 residues. Between the trimmed V and J ends, which lost 10 bases and 9 bases, there was a span of 16 bases. Germline-derived CDR1 and CDR2 are MDHEN and SYDVKM. The CDR3 is CANRGSGSSPLHF. As DNA, the CDR3 is TGTGCCAACCGGGGGTCCGGGTCTTCACCCCTCCACTTT.

The V gene is TRBV6-6, the J gene TRBJ1-1, with unresolved D. This CDR3 is built from 13 residues. V shed 3 bases and J shed 3 bases, with 8 bases lying between them. Per the germline V gene, CDR1 is MNHNY and CDR2 is SVGAGI (reference sequence). This chain's CDR3 is CASSYTADTEAFF. CDR3 nucleotide sequence: TGTGCCAGCAGTTATACGGCGGACACTGAAGCTTTCTTT.

There are many counts of this clonotype. The rearrangement links TRBV7-9 to TRBJ1-4, with D uncertain. V lost 4 bases, J lost 3 bases, and 12 bases lay in between. The germline CDR1 and CDR2 sequences are SEHNR and FQNEAQ (reference sequence). This CDR3 comprises 15 residues. CDR3 protein: CASSSVREANEKLFF. As DNA, the CDR3 is TGTGCCAGCAGCTCTGTAAGGGAGGCTAATGAAAAACTGTTTTTT. Using reference TRBV7-9 and TRBJ1-4 for the parts outside the CDR3, the full variable domain is DTGVSQNPRHKITKRGQNVTFRCDPISEHNRLYWYRQTLGQGPEFLTYFQNEAQLEKSRLLSDRFSAERPKGSFSTLEIQRTEQGDSAMYLCASSSVREANEKLFFGSGTQLSVL.

In its sample, this clonotype was seen a few times. J is TRBJ2-7 and V is TRBV6-1, with D perhaps matching TRBD1 or TRBD2 (5 bases each). This CDR3 has 14 residues. V gave up 1 base and J gave up 1 base, with 8 bases separating them. The germline gives CDR1 MNHNS, CDR2 SASEGT. The CDR3 reads CASSEGGRSYEQYV. The CDR3 DNA sequence: TGTGCCAGCAGTGAAGGGGGACGGTCCTACGAGCAGTACGTC.

The rearrangement links TRBV27 to TRBJ1-1, with D possibly being TRBD1 (5 bases). The germline V and J ends were trimmed by 5 bases and 4 bases, with 11 bases remaining between them. This CDR3 comprises 13 residues. Germline-derived CDR1 and CDR2 are MNHEY and SMNVEV (reference sequence). In DNA form, the CDR3 reads TGTGCCAGCAGTCACTCGACAGTCACTGAAGCTTTCTTT. Translated, it gives CASSHSTVTEAFF.

This clonotype was observed a few times. The chain recombines TRBV12-3 or TRBV12-4 with TRBJ1-2; possible D gene TRBD1, 6 bases. V lost 4 bases and J lost 13, with 10 bases in between. This CDR3 contains 10 residues. The DNA for the CDR3 is TGTGCCAGCAGTTGGGACACCTTCACCTTC. Translation: CASSWDTFTF.

This clonotype was recorded a few times. Here the CDR3 reads CASSPGTGGTNEKLFF. CDR3 DNA: TGTGCCAGCAGCCCGGGGACAGGGGGCACTAATGAAAAACTGTTTTTT. This chain connects TRBV7-9 to TRBJ1-4; 12 nucleotides match TRBD1. CDR1 SEHNR and CDR2 FQNEAQ come from the germline V gene (reference sequence). This CDR3 comprises 16 residues. The trim removed 5 bases at V and 2 bases at J, leaving 3 bases unmatched.

This clonotype was seen more than once but under ten times. The gene calls are TRBV7-9 and TRBJ2-7; D perhaps matches TRBD2 (6 bases). V was trimmed by 1 base and J by 2 bases, leaving 9 bases between them. CDR1 is SEHNR, CDR2 FQNEAQ, per germline (reference sequence). This CDR3 spans 14 amino acids. The CDR3 loop is CASSLGGDPYEQYF. CDR3 sequence (DNA): TGTGCCAGCAGCTTAGGGGGGGATCCCTACGAGCAGTACTTC.

The chain couples TRBV6-2 or TRBV6-3 to TRBJ2-2; TRBD2 might be the D (6 bases). CDR3 length: 17 amino acids. The germline V gene has CDR1 MNHEY and CDR2 SVGEGT. V dropped 2 bases and J dropped 5 bases, with 18 bases sitting between them. CDR3 sequence (DNA): TGTGCCAGCAGTTACCCCCCGATAGGGGCGGGAACCGGGGAGCTGTTTTTT. Translating it yields CASSYPPIGAGTGELFF.